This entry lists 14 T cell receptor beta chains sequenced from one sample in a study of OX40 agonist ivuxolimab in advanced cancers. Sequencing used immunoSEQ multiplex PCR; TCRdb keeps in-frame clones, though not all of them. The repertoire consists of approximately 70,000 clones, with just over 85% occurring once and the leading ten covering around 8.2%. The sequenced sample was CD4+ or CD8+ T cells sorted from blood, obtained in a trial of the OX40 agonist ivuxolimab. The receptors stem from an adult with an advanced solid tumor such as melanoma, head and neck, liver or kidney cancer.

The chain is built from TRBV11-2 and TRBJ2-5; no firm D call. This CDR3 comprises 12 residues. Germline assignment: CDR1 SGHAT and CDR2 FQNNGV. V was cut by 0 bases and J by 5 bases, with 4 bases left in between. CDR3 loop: CASSLEAETQYF. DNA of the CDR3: TGTGCCAGCAGCTTAGAGGCCGAGACCCAGTACTTC.

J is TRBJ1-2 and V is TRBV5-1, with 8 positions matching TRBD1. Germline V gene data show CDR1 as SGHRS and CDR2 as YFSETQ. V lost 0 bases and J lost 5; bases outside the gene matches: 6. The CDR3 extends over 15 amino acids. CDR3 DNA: TGCGCCAGCAGCTTGGCCCCGGGACAGGAATATGGCTACACCTTC. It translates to CASSLAPGQEYGYTF.

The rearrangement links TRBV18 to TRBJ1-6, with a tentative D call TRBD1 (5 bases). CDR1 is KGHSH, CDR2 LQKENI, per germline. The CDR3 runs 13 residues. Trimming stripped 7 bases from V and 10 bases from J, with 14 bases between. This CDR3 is CASYQTVESPLHF. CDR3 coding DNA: TGTGCCAGCTACCAGACAGTAGAATCACCCCTCCACTTT. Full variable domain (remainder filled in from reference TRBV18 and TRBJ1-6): NAGVMQNPRHLVRRRGQEARLRCSPMKGHSHVYWYRQLPEEGLKFMVYLQKENIIDESGMPKERFSAEFPKEGPSILRIQQVVRGDSAAYFCASYQTVESPLHFGNGTRLTVT.

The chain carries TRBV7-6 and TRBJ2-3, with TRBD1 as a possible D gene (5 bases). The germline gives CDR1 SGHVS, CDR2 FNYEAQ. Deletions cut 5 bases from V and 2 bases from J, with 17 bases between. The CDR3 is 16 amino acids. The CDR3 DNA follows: TGTGCCAGCAGCCCCAACATAGCTGGGGCCACAGATACGCAGTATTTT. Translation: CASSPNIAGATDTQYF. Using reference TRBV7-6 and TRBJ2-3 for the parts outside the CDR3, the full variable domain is GAGVSQSPRYKVTKRGQDVALRCDPISGHVSLYWYRQALGQGPEFLTYFNYEAQQDKSGLPNDRFSAERPEGSISTLTIQRTEQRDSAMYRCASSPNIAGATDTQYFGPGTRLTVL.

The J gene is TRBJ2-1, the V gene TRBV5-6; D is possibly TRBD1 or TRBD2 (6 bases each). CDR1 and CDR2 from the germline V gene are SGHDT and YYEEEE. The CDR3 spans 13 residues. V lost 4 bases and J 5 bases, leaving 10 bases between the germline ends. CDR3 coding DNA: TGTGCCAGCAGCCCGGGGGCCAACAATGAGCAGTTCTTC. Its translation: CASSPGANNEQFF.

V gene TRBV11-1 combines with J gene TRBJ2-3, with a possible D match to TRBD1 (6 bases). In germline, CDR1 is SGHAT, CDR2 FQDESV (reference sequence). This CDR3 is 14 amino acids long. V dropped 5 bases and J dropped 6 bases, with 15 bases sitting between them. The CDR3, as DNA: TGTGCCAGCAGCCCTAAGACAGGAGCGGATACGCAGTATTTT. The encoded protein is CASSPKTGADTQYF.

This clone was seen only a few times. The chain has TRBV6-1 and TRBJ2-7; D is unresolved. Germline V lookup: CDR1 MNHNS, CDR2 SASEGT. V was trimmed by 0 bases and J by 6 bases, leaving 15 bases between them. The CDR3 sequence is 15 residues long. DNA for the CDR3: TGTGCCAGCAGTGAAGCCGGCGGACCCACCCTCGAGCAGTACTTC. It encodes CASSEAGGPTLEQYF.

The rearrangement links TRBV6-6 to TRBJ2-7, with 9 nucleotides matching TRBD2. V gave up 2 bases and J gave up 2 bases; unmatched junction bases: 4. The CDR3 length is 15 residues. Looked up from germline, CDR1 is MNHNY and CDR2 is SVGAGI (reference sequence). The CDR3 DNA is TGTGCCAGCAGTTACGAGACTAGCGGAACCTACGAGCAGTACTTC. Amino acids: CASSYETSGTYEQYF.

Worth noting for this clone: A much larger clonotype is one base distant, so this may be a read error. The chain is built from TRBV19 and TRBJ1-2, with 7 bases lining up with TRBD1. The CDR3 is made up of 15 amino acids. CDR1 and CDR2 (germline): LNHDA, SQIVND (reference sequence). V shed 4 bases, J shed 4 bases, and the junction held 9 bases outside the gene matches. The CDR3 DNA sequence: TGTGCCAGTAGTACCGCCGGGACAGCCTTCTATGGCTACACCTTC. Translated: CASSTAGTAFYGYTF.

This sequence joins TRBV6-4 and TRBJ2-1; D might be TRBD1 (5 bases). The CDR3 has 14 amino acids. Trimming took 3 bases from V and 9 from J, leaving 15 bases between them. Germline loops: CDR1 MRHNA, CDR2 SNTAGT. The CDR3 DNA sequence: TGTGCCAGCAGTGAACTTCCAGGGAACAGTGAGCAGTTCTTC. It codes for CASSELPGNSEQFF.

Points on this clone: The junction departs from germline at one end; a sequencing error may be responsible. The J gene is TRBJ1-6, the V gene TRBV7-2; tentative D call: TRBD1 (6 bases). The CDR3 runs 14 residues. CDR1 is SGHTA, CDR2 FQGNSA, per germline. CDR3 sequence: CASSLGQPNSPLHF. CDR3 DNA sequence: TGTGCCAGCAGTTTAGGACAGCCTAATTCACCCCTCCACTTT.

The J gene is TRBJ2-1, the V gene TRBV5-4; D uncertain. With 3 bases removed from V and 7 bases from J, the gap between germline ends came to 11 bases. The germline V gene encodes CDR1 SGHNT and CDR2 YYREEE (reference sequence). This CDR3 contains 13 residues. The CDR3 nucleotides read TGTGCCAGCAGCTCCCCCTTGTGGAATGAGCAGTTCTTC. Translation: CASSSPLWNEQFF.

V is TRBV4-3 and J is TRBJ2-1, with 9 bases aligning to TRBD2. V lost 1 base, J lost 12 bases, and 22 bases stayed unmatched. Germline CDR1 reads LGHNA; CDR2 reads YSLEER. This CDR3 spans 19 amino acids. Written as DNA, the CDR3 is TGCGCCAGCAGCCAAGTAGGTTCTAGCGGGGTAGTTAGTGTGGGCGTGCAGTTCTTC. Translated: CASSQVGSSGVVSVGVQFF.

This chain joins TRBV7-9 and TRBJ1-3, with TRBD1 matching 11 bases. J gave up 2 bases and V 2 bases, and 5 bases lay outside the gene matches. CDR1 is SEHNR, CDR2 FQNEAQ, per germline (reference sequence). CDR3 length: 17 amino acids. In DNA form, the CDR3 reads TGTGCCAGCAGCTTATTGGGGACAGGGGGGACTGGAAACACCATATATTTT. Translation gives CASSLLGTGGTGNTIYF.